This TCR beta chain derives from a study of blood T cell repertoires in COVID-19. The length of the CDR3 is 14 residues. V was shortened by 4 bases and J by 1 base, with 5 bases between the two germline ends. Germline CDR1 LGHDT, CDR2 YNNKEL (reference sequence). Only in-frame clones appear in the TCRdb table, and some are missing; sequencing was by immunoSEQ multiplex PCR. This table holds some 350,000 clones, 80% to 90% found once. This receptor was identified in a man aged 30-40 years who had recovered from COVID-19. V usage is TRBV3-1 (or the pseudogene TRBV3-2) and J usage is TRBJ2-6; D perhaps matches TRBD2 (5 bases). The sequenced material came from PBMCs or T cells enriched from blood (not recorded which). The CDR3, as DNA: TGTGCCAGCAGCCGGGAGTCTGGGGCCAACGTCCTGACTTTC. It yields the protein CASSRESGANVLTF.